Reported below is one T cell receptor beta chain. The antigen it recognizes is unknown. No base-level quality is on record; no much larger clone is a single base apart. Enrolling through a virtual design, the prospective study's participants ranged in age from roughly 18 to 89 years and lived across roughly 23 United States geographic areas. In the prospective study, participants were assigned to cohorts based on the clinical history participants reported in a screening survey and a study questionnaire. A participant counted as exposed if, within 2 weeks of entering the study, that participant had been in contact with someone who had a PCR-confirmed or clinician-diagnosed COVID-19 case. In the prospective study, mobile phlebotomists collected whole blood, serum and a nasopharyngeal or oropharyngeal swab from each participant. Participants in the prospective study had the option to provide additional blood draws and questionnaires over a 2-month period. Blood samples from the prospective study were shipped frozen or at room temperature prior to DNA extraction.

Trimming takes 9 bases from V and 1 base from J, and the germline ends sit 22 bases apart. The germline V gene (reference sequence) gives CDR1 as LGHDT and CDR2 as YNNKEL. Taken from cysteine to phenylalanine, the CDR3 has 16 residues. Solely the CDR3 DNA is kept, with 48 bases framed from the first base. These data come from a study of blood T cell repertoires in COVID-19 (TCRdb year 2020). Background on the whole study: Samples from collaborators originated in the United States, Italy and Spain and spanned both the acute and convalescent phases of COVID-19. Deeply sampled blood TCRbeta repertoires from subjects exposed to, actively infected with, or recovered from COVID-19 were included in the dataset. The material from the prospective study consisted of cDNA or gDNA derived from T cells, B-cell-depleted T cells, or PBMCs. Where available, HLA class I and class II types were taken from metadata supplied by the sample provider and were not determined by assay-based typing. Nearly every sample came with metadata listing a de-identified subject ID, COVID-19 status, age in years and sex. The repertoires were released in a freely available public database meant as a resource for research on the immune response to SARS-CoV-2. Samples came from the ongoing ImmuneRACE study (first 160 participants) plus 1,254 subjects from 6 global collaborators.

What the authors observed across the whole study: Clinical and demographic metadata were provided uncurated, with the amount varying by source and participant.

TCRbeta CDR3 regions were amplified from genomic DNA by means of the immunoSEQ Assay, a bias-controlled multiplex PCR. The authors processed their data as follows. The number of nucleated cells in each sample was estimated by amplification of reference gene primers within the assay. To quantify the absolute abundance of each unique TCRbeta CDR3 rearrangement, sequence reads were collapsed and filtered. Productive Simpson clonality was computed per sample as the square root of Simpson's diversity index over productive rearrangements. TCRdb obtained this table from immuneACCESS and retained in-frame rearrangements with V and J assigned. These tables miss some clones; where compared with another copy, unresolved V genes account for less than half of the shortfall, and the remainder is unexplained. D and trimming come from the DNA, and the V and J calls and clone size come from that table. Within this sample are about 350,000 clones, with around nine tenths of them counted one time only. Under 1.2% of the sample goes to the ten largest clones.

Recombination linked TRBV3-1 (or the pseudogene TRBV3-2) to TRBJ2-7; TRBD2 is perhaps the D gene, given 7 matching bases. This receptor was identified in a woman aged 25 to 45 who had been exposed to COVID-19. The sample was PBMCs or T cells enriched from blood (not recorded which). CDR3 sequence: CASAGIHREGSYEQYF. The nucleotides read TGTGCCAGTGCGGGGATCCACAGGGAGGGGTCCTACGAGCAGTACTTC.